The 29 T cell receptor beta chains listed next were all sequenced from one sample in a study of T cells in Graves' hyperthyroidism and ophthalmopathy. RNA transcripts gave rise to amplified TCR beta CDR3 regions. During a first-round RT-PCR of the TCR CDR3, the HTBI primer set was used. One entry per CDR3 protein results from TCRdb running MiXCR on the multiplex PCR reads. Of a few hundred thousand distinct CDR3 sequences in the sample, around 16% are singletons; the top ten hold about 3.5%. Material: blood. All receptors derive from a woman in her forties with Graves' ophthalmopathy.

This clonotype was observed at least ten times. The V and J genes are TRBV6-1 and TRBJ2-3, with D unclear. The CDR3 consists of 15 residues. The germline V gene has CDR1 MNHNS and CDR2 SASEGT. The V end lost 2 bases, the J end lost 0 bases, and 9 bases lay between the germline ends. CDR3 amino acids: CASSERAASTDTQYF. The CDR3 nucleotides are TGTGCCAGCAGTGAACGGGCGGCTAGCACAGATACGCAGTATTTT.

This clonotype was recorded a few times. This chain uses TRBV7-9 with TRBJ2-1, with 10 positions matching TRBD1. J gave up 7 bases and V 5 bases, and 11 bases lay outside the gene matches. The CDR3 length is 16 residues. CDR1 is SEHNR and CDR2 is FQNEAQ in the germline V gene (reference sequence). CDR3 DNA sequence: TGTGCCAGCAGCGAAGCAGGACAGGGGGGGGGGAATGAGCAGTTCTTC. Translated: CASSEAGQGGGNEQFF.

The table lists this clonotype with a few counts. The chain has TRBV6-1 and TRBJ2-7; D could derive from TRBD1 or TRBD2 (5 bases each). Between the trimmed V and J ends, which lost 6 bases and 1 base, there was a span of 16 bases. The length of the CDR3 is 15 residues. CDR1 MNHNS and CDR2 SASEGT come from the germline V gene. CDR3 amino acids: CASRTSGQLSYEQYF. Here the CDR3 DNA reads TGTGCCAGCAGAACGTCGGGGCAACTTTCCTACGAGCAGTACTTC.

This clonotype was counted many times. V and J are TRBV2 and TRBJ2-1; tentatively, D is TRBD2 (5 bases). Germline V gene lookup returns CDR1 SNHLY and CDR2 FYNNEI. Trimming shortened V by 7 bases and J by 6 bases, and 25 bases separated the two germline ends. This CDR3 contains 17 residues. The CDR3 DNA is TGTGCCAGCACTGGTTTCCTTGTGGAGCGGTACTCCAATGAGCAGTTCTTC. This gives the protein CASTGFLVERYSNEQFF.

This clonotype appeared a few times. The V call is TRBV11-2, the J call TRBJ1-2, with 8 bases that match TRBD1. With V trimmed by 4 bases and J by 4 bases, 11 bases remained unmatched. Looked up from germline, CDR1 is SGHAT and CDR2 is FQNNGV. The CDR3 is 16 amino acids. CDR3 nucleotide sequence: TGTGCCAGCAGCTCTCTCCGCCGGGACAGGAGCTATGGCTACACCTTC. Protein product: CASSSLRRDRSYGYTF.

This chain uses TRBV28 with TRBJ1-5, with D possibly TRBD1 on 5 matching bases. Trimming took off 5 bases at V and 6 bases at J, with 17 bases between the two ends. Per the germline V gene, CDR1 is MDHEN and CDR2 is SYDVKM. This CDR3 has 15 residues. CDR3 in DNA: TGTGCCAGCAGTATCGGGACGGGGGGTGTTCAGCCCCAGCATTTT. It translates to CASSIGTGGVQPQHF.

CDR3 region: CASSSRGLAGGSTDTQYF. CDR3 DNA: TGTGCCAGCAGCTCGCGCGGACTAGCGGGGGGGAGCACAGATACGCAGTATTTT. The gene calls are TRBV7-9 and TRBJ2-3; TRBD2 aligns across 15 bases. The germline CDR1 and CDR2 sequences are SEHNR and FQNEAQ (reference sequence). This CDR3 is built from 18 residues. V lost 4 bases, J lost 0 bases, and 5 bases stayed unmatched.

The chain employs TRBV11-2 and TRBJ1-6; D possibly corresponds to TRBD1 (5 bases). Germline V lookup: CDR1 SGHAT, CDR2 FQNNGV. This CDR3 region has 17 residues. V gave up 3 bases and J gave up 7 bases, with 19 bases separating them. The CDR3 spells CASSFTPAGTPNSPLHF. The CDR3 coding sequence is TGTGCCAGCAGCTTCACACCCGCCGGGACTCCCAATTCACCCCTCCACTTT.

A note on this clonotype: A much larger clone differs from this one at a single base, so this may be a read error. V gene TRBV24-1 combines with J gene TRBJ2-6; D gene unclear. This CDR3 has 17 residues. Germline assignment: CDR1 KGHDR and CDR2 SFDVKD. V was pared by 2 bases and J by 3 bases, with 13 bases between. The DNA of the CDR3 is TGTGCCACCAGTGATTCCGTCTCCGTCTTTGGGGCCAACGTCCTGACTTTC. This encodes CATSDSVSVFGANVLTF.

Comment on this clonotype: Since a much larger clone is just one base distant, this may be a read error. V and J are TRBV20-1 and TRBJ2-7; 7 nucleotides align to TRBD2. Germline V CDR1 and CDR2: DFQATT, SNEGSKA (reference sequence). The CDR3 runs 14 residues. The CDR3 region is CSARGGKAGYGQYF. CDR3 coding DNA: TGCAGTGCTAGAGGTGGCAAAGCGGGGTACGGGCAGTACTTC.

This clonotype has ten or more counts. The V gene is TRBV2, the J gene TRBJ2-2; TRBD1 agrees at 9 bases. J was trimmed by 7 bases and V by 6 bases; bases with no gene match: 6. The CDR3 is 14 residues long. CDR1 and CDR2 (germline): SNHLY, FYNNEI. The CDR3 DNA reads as TGTGCCAGCAGCGGGGACAGGGTCGACGGGGAGCTGTTTTTT. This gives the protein CASSGDRVDGELFF.

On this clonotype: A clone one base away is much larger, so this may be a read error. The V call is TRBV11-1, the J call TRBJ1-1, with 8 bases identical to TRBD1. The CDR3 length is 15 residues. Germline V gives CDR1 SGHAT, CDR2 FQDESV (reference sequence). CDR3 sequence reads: CASSLEGTGNTEALF. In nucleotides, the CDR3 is TGTGCCAGCAGCTTAGAGGGGACAGGAAACACTGAAGCTCTCTTT.

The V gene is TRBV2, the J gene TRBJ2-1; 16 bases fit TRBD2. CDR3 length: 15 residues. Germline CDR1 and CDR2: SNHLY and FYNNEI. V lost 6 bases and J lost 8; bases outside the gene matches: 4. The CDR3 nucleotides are TGTGCCAGCAGATCCGGGACTAGCGGGAGGGATGAGCAGTTCTTC. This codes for CASRSGTSGRDEQFF. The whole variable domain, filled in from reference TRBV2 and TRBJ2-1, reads EPEVTQTPSHQVTQMGQEVILRCVPISNHLYFYWYRQILGQKVEFLVSFYNNEISEKSEIFDDQFSVERPDGSNFTLKIRSTKLEDSAMYFCASRSGTSGRDEQFFGPGTRLTVL.

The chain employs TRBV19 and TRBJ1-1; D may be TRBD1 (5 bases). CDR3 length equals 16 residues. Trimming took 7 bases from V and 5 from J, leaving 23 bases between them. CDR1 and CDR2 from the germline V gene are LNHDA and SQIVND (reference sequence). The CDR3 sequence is CASISSPYRRWTEAFF. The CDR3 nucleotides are TGTGCCAGTATCTCTTCCCCCTACAGGCGGTGGACTGAAGCTTTCTTT.

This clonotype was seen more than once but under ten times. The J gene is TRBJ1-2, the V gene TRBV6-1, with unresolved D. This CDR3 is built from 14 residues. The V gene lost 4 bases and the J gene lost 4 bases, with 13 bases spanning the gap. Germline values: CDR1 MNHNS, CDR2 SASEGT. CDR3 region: CASSARLEGYGYTF. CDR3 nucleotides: TGTGCCAGCAGTGCAAGACTTGAGGGCTATGGCTACACCTTC.

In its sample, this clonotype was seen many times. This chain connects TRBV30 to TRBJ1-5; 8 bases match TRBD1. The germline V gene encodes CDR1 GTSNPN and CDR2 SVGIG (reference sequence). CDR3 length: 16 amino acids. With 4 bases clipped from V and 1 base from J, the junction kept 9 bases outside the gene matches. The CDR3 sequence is CAWNHRGSGSNQPQHF. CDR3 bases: TGTGCCTGGAATCACAGGGGGAGTGGAAGCAATCAGCCCCAGCATTTT.

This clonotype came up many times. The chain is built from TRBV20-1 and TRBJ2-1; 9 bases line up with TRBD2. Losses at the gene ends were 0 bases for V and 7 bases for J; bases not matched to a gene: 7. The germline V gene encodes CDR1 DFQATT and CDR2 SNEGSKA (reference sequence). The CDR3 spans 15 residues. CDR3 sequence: CSAREASGNMNEQFF. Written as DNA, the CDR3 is TGCAGTGCTAGAGAGGCTAGCGGGAACATGAATGAGCAGTTCTTC.

The CDR3 loop is CSVALLAGKGEQYF. The CDR3 DNA reads TGCAGCGTTGCCCTACTAGCGGGGAAGGGCGAGCAGTACTTC. J is TRBJ2-7 and V is TRBV29-1, with 10 bases matching TRBD2. V lost 4 bases and J lost 6; bases outside the gene matches: 9. This CDR3 has 14 amino acids. Germline assignment: CDR1 SQVTM and CDR2 ANQGSEA.

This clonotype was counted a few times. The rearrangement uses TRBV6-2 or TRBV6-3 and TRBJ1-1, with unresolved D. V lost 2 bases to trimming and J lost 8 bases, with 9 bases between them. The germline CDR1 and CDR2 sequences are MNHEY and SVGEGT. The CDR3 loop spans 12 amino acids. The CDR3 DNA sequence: TGTGCCAGCAGTTACGTCGTGGGGGAAGCTTTCTTT. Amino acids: CASSYVVGEAFF.

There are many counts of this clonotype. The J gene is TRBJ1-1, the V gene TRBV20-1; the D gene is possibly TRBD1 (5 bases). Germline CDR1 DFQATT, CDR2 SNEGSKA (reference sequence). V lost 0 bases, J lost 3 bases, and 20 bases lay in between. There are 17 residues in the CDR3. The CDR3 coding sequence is TGCAGTGCTAGAGATCAAAAGAAGCGGGGGGAGGACACTGAAGCTTTCTTT. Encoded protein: CSARDQKKRGEDTEAFF.

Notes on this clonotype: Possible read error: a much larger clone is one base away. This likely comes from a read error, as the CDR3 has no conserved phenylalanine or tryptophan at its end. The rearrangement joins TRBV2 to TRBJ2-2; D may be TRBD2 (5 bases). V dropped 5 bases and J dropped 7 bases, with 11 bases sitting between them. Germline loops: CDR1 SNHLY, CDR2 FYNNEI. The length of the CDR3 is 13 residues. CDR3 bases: TGTGCCAGCAGTTCGACGGAGGTCGGGGAGCTGTTTTCT. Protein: CASSSTEVGELFS.

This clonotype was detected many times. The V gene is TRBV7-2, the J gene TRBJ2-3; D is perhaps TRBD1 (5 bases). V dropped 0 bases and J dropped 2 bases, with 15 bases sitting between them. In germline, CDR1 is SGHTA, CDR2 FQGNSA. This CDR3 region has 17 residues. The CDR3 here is CASSLARAPDLTDTQYF. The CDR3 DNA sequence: TGTGCCAGCAGCTTAGCCAGGGCCCCCGACCTCACAGATACGCAGTATTTT.

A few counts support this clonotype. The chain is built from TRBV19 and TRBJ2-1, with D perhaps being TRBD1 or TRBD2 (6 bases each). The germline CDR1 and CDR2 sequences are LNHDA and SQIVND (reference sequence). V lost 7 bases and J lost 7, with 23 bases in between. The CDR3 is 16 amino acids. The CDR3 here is CASKISGGGLGNEQFF. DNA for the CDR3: TGTGCCAGTAAAATAAGCGGAGGGGGATTAGGAAATGAGCAGTTCTTC.

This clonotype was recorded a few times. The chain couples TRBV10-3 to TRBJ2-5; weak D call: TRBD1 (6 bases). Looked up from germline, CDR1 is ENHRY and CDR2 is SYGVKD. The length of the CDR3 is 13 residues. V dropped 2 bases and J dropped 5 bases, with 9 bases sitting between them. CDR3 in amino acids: CAISEGGRETQYF. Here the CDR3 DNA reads TGTGCCATCAGTGAGGGGGGCCGGGAGACCCAGTACTTC.

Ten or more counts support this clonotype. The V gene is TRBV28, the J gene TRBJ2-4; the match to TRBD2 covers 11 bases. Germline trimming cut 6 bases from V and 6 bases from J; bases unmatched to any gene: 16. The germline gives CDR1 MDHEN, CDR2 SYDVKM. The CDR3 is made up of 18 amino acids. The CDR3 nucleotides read TGTGCCAGCAGCTCTGGACTAGCGGGCCCCCCGACGGGAAACATTCAGTACTTC. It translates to CASSSGLAGPPTGNIQYF.

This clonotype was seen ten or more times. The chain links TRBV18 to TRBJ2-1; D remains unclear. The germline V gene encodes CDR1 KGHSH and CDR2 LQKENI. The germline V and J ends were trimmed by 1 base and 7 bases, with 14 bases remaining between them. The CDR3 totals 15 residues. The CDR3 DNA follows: TGTGCCAGCTCACCACTCCTCGGGTTTGAAAATGAGCAGTTCTTC. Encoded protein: CASSPLLGFENEQFF.

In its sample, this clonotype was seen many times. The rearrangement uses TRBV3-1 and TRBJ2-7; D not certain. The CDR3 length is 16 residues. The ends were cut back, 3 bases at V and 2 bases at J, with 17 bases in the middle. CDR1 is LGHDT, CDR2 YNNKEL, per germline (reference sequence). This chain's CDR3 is CASSQMRSGRTYEQYF. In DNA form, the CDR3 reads TGTGCCAGCAGCCAGATGAGGTCGGGCAGAACCTACGAGCAGTACTTC.

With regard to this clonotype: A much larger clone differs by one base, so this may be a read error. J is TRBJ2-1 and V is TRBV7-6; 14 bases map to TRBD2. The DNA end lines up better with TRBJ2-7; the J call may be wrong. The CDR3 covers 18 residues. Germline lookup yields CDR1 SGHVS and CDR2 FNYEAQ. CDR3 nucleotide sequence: TGTGCCAGCAGCCTACCGTTCGGGACTAGCGGGAGTGACAATGAGCAGTACTTC. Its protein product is CASSLPFGTSGSDNEQYF.

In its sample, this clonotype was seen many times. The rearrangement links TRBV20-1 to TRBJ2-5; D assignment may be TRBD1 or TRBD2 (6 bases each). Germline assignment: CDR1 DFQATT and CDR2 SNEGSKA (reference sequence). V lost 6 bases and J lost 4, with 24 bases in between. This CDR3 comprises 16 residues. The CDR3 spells CSAPRSRDNSIETQYF. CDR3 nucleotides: TGCAGTGCCCCCAGGTCGCGGGACAACTCTATAGAGACCCAGTACTTC.